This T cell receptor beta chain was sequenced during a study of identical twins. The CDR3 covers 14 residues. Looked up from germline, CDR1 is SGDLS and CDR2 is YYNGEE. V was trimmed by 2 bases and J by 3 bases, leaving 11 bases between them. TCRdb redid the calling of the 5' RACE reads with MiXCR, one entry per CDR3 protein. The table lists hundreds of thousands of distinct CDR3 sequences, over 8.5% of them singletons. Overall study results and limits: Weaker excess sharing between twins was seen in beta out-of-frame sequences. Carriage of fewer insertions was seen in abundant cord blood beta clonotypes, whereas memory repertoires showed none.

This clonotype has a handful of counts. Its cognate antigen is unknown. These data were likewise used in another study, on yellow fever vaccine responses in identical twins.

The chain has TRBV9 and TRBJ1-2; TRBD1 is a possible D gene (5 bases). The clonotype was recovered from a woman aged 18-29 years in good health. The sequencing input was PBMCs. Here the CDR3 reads CASSVGLGDYGYTF. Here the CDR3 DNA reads TGTGCCAGCAGCGTGGGATTGGGGGACTATGGCTACACCTTC.